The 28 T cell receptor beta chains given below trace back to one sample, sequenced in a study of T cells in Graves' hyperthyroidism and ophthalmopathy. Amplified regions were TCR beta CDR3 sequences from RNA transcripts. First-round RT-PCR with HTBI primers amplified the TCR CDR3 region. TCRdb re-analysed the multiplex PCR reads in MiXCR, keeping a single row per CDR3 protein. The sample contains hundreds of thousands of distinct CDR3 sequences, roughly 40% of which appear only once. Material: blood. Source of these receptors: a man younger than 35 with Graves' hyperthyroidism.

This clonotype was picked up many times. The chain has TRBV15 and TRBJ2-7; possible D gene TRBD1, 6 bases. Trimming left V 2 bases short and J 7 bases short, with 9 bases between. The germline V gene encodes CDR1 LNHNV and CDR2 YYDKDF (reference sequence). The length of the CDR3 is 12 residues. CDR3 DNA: TGTGCCACCAGCAGAACAGGGAGTGAGCAGTACTTC. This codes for CATSRTGSEQYF.

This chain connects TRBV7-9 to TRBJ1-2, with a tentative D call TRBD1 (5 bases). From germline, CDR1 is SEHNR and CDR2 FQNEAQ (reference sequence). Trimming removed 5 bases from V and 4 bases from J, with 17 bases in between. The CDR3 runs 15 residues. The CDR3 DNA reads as TGTGCCAGCAGCGGGGGTCGCCCGCCCCCCTATGGCTACACCTTC. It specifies CASSGGRPPPYGYTF.

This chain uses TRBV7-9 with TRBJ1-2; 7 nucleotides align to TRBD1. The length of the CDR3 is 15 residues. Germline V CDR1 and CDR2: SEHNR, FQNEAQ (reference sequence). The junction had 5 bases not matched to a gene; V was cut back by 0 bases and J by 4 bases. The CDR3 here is CASSLAFTGVYGYTF. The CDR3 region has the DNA TGTGCCAGCAGCTTAGCGTTTACAGGGGTCTATGGCTACACCTTC.

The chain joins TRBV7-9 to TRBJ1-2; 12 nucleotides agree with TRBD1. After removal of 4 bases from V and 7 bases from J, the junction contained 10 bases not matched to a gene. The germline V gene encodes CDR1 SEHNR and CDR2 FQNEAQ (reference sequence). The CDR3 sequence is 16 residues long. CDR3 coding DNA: TGTGCCAGCAGCTCAGCGGGGGGACAGGGGGCCAGTGGCTACACCTTC. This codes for CASSSAGGQGASGYTF.

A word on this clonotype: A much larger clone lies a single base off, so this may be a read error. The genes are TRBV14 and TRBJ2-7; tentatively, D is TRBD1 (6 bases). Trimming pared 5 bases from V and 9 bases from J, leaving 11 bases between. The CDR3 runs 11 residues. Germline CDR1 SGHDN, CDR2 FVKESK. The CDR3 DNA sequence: TGTGCCAGCAGCTCAGGGGCGGGGCAGTACTTC. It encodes CASSSGAGQYF.

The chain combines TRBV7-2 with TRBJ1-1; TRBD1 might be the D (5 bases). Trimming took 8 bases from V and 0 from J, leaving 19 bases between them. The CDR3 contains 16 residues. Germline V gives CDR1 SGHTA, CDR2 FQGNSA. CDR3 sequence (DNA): TGTGCCAGCCGGTTTTTAAGCGGGACGGTGAACACTGAAGCTTTCTTT. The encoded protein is CASRFLSGTVNTEAFF.

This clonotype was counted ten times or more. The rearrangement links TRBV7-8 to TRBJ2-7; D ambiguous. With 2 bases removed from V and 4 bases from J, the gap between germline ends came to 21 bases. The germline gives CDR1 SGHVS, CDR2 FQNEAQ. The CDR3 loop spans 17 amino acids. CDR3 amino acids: CASSLRLGDNKLYEQYF. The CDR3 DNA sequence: TGTGCCAGCAGCTTAAGATTAGGAGACAACAAGCTTTACGAGCAGTACTTC.

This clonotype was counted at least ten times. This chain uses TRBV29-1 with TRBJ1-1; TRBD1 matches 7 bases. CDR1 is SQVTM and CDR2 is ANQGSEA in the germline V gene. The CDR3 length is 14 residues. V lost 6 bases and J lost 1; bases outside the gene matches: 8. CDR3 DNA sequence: TGCAGCGTACAGGGGCTGGTGGAGAACACTGAAGCTTTCTTT. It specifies CSVQGLVENTEAFF.

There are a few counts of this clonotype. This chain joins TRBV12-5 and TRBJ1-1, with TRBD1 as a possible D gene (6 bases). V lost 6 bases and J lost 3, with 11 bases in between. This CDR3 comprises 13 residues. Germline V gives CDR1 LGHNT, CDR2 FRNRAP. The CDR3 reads CASGPDSHTEAFF. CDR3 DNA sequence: TGTGCTAGTGGACCGGACAGTCACACTGAAGCTTTCTTT.

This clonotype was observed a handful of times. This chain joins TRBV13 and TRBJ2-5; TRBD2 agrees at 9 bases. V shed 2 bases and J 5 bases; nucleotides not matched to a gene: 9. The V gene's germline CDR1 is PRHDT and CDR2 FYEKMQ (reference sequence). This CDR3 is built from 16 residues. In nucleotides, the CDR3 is TGTGCCAGCAGCTTACTGGCGGGGGGGCCCCCGGAGACCCAGTACTTC. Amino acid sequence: CASSLLAGGPPETQYF.

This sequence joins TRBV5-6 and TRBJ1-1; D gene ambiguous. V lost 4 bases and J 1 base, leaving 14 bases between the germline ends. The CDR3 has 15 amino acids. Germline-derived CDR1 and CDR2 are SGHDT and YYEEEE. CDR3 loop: CASSPPLSGNTEAFF. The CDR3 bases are TGTGCCAGCAGCCCACCCTTGTCAGGGAACACTGAAGCTTTCTTT.

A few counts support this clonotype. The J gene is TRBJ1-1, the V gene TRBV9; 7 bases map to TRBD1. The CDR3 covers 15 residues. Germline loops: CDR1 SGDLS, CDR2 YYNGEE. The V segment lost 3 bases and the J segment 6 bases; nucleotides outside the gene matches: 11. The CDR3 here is CASSGVGDRGSEAFF. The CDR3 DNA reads TGTGCCAGCAGCGGAGTAGGGGACAGAGGGTCTGAAGCTTTCTTT.

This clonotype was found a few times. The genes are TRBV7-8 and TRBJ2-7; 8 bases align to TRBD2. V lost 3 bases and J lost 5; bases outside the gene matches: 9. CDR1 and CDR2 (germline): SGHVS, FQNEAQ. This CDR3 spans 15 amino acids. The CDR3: CASSFYGTGGDEQYF. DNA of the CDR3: TGTGCCAGCAGCTTTTATGGAACGGGAGGGGACGAGCAGTACTTC.

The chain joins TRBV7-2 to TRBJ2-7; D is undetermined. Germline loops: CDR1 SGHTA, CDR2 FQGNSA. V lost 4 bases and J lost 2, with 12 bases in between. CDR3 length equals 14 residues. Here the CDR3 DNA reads TGTGCCAGCAGCTCACTCATGGCCCCCTACGAGCAGTACTTC. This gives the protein CASSSLMAPYEQYF. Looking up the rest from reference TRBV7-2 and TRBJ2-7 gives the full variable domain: GAGVSQSPSNKVTEKGKDVELRCDPISGHTALYWYRQSLGQGLEFLIYFQGNSAPDKSGLPSDRFSAERTGGSVSTLTIQRTQQEDSAVYLCASSSLMAPYEQYFGPGTRLTVT.

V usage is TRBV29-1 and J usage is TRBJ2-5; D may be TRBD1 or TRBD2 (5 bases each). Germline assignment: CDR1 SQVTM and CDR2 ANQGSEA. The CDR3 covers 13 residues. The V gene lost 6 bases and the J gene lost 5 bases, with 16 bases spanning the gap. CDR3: CSVNPDWGETQYF. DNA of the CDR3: TGCAGCGTCAACCCGGACTGGGGCGAGACCCAGTACTTC.

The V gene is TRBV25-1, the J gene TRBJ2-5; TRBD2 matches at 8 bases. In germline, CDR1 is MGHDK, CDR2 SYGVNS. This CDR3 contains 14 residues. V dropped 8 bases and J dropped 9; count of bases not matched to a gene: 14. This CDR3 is CASVEKAGEGSQYF. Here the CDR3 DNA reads TGTGCCAGCGTTGAAAAAGCGGGAGAGGGGTCCCAGTACTTC.

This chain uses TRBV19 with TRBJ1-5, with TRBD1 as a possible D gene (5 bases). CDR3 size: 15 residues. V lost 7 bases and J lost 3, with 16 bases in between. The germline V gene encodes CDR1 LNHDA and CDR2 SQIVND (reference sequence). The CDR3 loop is CASTGPGGANQPQHF. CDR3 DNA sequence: TGTGCCAGTACCGGCCCCGGAGGGGCCAATCAGCCCCAGCATTTT.

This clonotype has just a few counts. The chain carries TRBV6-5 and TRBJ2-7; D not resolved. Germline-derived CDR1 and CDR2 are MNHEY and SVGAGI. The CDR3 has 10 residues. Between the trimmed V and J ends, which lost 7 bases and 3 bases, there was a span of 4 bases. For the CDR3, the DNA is TGTGCCAGCAAGGACTACGAGCAGTACTTC. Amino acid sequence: CASKDYEQYF.

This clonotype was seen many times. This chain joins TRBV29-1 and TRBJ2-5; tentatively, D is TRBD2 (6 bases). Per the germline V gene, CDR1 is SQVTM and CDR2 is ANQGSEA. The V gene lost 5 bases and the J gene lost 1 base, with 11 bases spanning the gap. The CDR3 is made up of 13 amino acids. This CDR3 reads CSVSMGGQETQYF. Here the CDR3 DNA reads TGCAGCGTTTCGATGGGGGGCCAAGAGACCCAGTACTTC.

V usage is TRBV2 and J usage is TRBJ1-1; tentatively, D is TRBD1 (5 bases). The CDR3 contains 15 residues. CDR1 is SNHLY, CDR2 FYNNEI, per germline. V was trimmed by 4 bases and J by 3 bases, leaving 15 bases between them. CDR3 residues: CASSGFQGGDTEAFF. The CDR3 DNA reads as TGTGCCAGCAGTGGATTTCAGGGAGGAGACACTGAAGCTTTCTTT.

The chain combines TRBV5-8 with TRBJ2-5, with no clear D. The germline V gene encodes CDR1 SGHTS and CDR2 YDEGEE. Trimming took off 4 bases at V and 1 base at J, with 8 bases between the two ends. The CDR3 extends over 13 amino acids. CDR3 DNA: TGTGCCAGCAGCGCCGTCCCCCAAGAGACCCAGTACTTC. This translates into CASSAVPQETQYF.

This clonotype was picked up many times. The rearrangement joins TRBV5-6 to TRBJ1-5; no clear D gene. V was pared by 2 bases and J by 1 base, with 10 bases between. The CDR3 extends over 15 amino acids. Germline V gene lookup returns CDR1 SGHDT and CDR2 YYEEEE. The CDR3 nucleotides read TGTGCCAGCAGCTTTGGGGTTTGGAGCAATCAGCCCCAGCATTTT. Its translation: CASSFGVWSNQPQHF.

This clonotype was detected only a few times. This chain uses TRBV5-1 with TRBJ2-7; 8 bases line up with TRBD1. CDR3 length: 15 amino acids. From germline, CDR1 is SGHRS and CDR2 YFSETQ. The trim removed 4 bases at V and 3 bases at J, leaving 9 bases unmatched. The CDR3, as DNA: TGCGCCAGCAGCAAGACAGGGGAGAAAGACTACGAGCAGTACTTC. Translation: CASSKTGEKDYEQYF. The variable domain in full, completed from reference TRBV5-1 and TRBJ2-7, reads KAGVTQTPRYLIKTRGQQVTLSCSPISGHRSVSWYQQTPGQGLQFLFEYFSETQRNKGNFPGRFSGRQFSNSRSEMNVSTLELGDSALYLCASSKTGEKDYEQYFGPGTRLTVT.

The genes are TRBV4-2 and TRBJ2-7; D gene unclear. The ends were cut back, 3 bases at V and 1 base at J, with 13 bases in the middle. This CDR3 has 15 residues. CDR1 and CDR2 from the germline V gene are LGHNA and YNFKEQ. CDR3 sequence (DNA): TGTGCCAGCAGCCAGGACCTAGGCCAATCCTACGAGCAGTACTTC. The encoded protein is CASSQDLGQSYEQYF.

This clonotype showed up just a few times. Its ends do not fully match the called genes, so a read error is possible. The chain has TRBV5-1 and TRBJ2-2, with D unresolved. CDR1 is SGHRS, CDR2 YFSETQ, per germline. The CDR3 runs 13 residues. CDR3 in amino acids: CASSPTNHGELFF. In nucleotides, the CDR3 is TGTGCCAGCAGTCCTACAAACCACGGGGAGCTGTTTTTT. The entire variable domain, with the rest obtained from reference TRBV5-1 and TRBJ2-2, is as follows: KAGVTQTPRYLIKTRGQQVTLSCSPISGHRSVSWYQQTPGQGLQFLFEYFSETQRNKGNFPGRFSGRQFSNSRSEMNVSTLELGDSALYLCASSPTNHGELFFGEGSRLTVL.

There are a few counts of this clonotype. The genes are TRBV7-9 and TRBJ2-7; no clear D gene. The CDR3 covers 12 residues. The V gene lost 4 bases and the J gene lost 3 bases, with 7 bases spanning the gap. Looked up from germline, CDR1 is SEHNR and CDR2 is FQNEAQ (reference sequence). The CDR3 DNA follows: TGTGCCAGCAGCTCCTTCCACTACGAGCAGTACTTC. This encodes CASSSFHYEQYF.

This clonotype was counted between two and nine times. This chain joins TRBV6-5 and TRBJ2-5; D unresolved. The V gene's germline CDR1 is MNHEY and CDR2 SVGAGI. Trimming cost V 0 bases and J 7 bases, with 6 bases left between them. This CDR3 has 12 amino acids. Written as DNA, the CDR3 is TGTGCCAGCAGTTACTCGTATGGGACCCAGTACTTC. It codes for CASSYSYGTQYF.

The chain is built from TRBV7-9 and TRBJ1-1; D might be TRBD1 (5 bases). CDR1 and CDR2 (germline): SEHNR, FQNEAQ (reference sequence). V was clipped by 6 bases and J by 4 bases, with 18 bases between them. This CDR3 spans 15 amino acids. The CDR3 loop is CASRKDPGGVTEAFF. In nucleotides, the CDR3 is TGTGCCAGCAGAAAGGACCCTGGGGGAGTCACTGAAGCTTTCTTT.